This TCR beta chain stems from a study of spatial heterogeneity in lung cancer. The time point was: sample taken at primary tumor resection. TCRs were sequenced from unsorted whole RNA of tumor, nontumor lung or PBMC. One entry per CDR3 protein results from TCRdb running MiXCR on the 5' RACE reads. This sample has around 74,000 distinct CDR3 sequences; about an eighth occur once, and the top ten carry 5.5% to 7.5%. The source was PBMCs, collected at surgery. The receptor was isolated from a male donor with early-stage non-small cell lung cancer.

In DNA form, the CDR3 reads TGTGCCAGCAGCTTAGCGGGAGGGTTTATCGATGAGCAGTTCTTC. Its protein product is CASSLAGGFIDEQFF. J is TRBJ2-1 and V is TRBV5-5; 10 nucleotides align to TRBD2. The CDR3 runs to 15 residues. After removal of 2 bases from V and 8 bases from J, the junction contained 7 bases not matched to a gene. Germline V gene lookup returns CDR1 SGHKS and CDR2 YYEKEE (reference sequence).